This is a list of T cell receptor beta chains from one sample in a study of T-cell memory formation after mild COVID-19. TCRdb analysed the 5' RACE reads with MiXCR anew, one entry per CDR3 protein. This sample has 300,000 to 400,000 distinct CDR3 sequences, with 25% to 30% found just once. What was sequenced was PBMCs or a T cell subset sorted from them (not recorded which). These receptors originate from an adult woman who had mild COVID-19 (a few samples of this study predate the infection). Cell type and time point are not known. CDR3s include the opening cysteine and the closing phenylalanine or tryptophan. Each record gives: J gene, V gene, clone size, CDR3 protein. Only some rows state a clone size, as once, few, many or a class for expanded clones.

>TRBJ2-7|TRBV20-1|few
CSATGEGDLAYEQYF
>TRBJ1-3|TRBV12-3/TRBV12-4|few
CASSYDSSGNTIYF
>TRBJ2-7|TRBV6-5|.
CASTDAGLAGSYEQYF
>TRBJ2-1|TRBV7-9|few
CATLPPDRRHEQFF
>TRBJ1-5|TRBV20-1|.
CSARALGGNQPQHF
>TRBJ2-7|TRBV20-1|many
CSAGQFYEQYF
>TRBJ2-3|TRBV19|.
CASSITSGSTDTQYF
>TRBJ2-5|TRBV9|.
CASSVRDRGETQYF
>TRBJ1-2|TRBV7-3|.
CASSPEQGALDGYTF
>TRBJ2-5|TRBV3-1|few
CASSRGLAGEGETQYF
>TRBJ1-5|TRBV7-9|.
CASSPPGDGPQHF
>TRBJ2-7|TRBV6-2/TRBV6-3|.
CASRTSGYYEQYF
>TRBJ1-1|TRBV13|.
CASSLDAGSTEAFF
>TRBJ2-7|TRBV29-1|few
CSVEAAGAESRSF
>TRBJ2-2|TRBV24-1|.
CATMRGNTGELFF
>TRBJ2-5|TRBV3-1|few
CASSQDRGVGRGRNQYF
>TRBJ1-5|TRBV5-1|.
CASSLEGRGQPQNF
>TRBJ2-1|TRBV20-1|few
CSARGGTGDNNEQFF